This T cell receptor beta chain originates from a study of blood T cell repertoires in COVID-19. The overall study: COVID-19 samples from acute and convalescent phases originated in the United States, Italy and Spain. From T cells, B-cell-depleted T cells, or PBMCs came the material, which was cDNA or gDNA.

In the original processing: Scientists estimated how many nucleated cells there were by amplifying reference gene primers. Here immunoSEQ multiplex PCR was the method, and the copy in TCRdb shows in-frame clones only, minus some. The V and J calls and clone size come from that table; D and trimming were worked out from the DNA. The profile covers under 200,000 clones, with about 85% appearing a single time and about 6% taken by the ten largest. Participant-reported clinical history was the basis for cohort assignment. V was pared by 6 bases and J by 6 bases, with 6 bases of the junction left unmatched. CDR1 is SEHNR, CDR2 FQNEAQ, per germline (reference sequence). The CDR3 is 13 residues long.

The V and J genes are TRBV7-9 and TRBJ2-7; 9 bases line up with TRBD2. Sequencing was performed on PBMCs or T cells enriched from blood (not recorded which). The receptor comes from a woman between 40 and 50 years old with acute COVID-19. CDR3 protein: CASSDSGSPEQYV. In nucleotides, the CDR3 is TGTGCCAGCAGTGATAGCGGGAGTCCCGAGCAGTACGTC.